This T cell receptor beta chain came from a study of a mutant IDH1 vaccine in newly diagnosed glioma. Whole-study context: Vaccine dosing followed radiotherapy by 4-6 weeks, or accompanied temozolomide cycles. Therapy received beforehand was radiotherapy, temozolomide, or both, with most patients given both.

The method was immunoSEQ multiplex PCR; TCRdb's version includes in-frame clones alone and lacks a portion of them. The table lists 40,000 to 45,000 clones, about 86% of them singletons. Note on this clone: Antigen specificity is unknown.

This sample's time point: week 35, safety follow-up. The content of each vaccine dose was 300 ug of mutant IDH1 20-mer peptide, and topical imiquimod accompanied it. V was shortened by 2 bases and J by 1 base, with 9 bases between the two germline ends. The germline gives CDR1 KGHSH, CDR2 LQKENI. CDR3 length equals 15 residues. This TCR came from a woman between 35 and 50 years old with glioma. Some clones in this sample may be carry-over from other donors' samples. The rearrangement links TRBV18 to TRBJ2-4; perhaps TRBD2 as D (6 bases). This specimen was PBMCs, taken from a glioma patient whose treatment included an IDH1 peptide vaccine. CDR3 sequence reads: CASSPSGGAKNIQYF. CDR3 in DNA: TGTGCCAGCTCACCAAGTGGAGGGGCCAAAAACATTCAGTACTTC. The entire variable domain, with the rest obtained from reference TRBV18 and TRBJ2-4, is as follows: NAGVMQNPRHLVRRRGQEARLRCSPMKGHSHVYWYRQLPEEGLKFMVYLQKENIIDESGMPKERFSAEFPKEGPSILRIQQVVRGDSAAYFCASSPSGGAKNIQYFGAGTRLSVL.